These 32 T cell receptor beta chains originate from one sample sequenced in a study of cytomegalovirus exposure and HLA in healthy donors. PCR involved 60 Vbeta and 13 Jbeta primers. Repertoires were generated with immunoSEQ multiplex PCR, while TCRdb's copy carries only in-frame clones and drops some. Of about 190,000 clones in the sample, around 84% were seen once. Sequencing was performed on PBMCs. These receptors were collected from a woman younger than 35 in good health and CMV-seronegative.

The chain combines TRBV19 with TRBJ1-2, with TRBD1 matching over 7 bases. This CDR3 region has 13 residues. From germline, CDR1 is LNHDA and CDR2 SQIVND (reference sequence). The trim removed 5 bases at V and 4 bases at J, leaving 4 bases unmatched. Here the CDR3 reads CASSLGTAYGYTF. The CDR3 DNA sequence: TGTGCCAGTAGTCTCGGGACAGCCTATGGCTACACCTTC.

This clone was detected once. The chain employs TRBV4-1 and TRBJ2-3; weak D call: TRBD2 (6 bases). This CDR3 spans 14 amino acids. Trimming removed 0 bases at V and 5 bases at J, with 9 bases between. Germline CDR1 is MGHRA and CDR2 is YSYEKL. The CDR3: CASSQEGGVDTQYF. Written as DNA, the CDR3 is TGCGCCAGCAGCCAAGAAGGAGGGGTAGATACGCAGTATTTT.

The rearrangement uses TRBV7-2 and TRBJ2-1; D is ambiguous. Trimming cost V 1 base and J 9 bases, with 7 bases left between them. Looked up from germline, CDR1 is SGHTA and CDR2 is FQGNSA. This CDR3 is 12 amino acids long. The CDR3 region is CASSLDSVEQFF. The CDR3 DNA reads as TGTGCCAGCAGCTTAGATTCGGTTGAGCAGTTCTTC.

This sequence joins TRBV6-5 and TRBJ1-1, with D perhaps TRBD1 (5 bases). The CDR3 totals 13 residues. Germline V gene lookup returns CDR1 MNHEY and CDR2 SVGAGI. V lost 7 bases and J lost 0, with 9 bases in between. The CDR3 nucleotides read TGTGCCAGCACAGGGACTCTGAACACTGAAGCTTTCTTT. Translating it yields CASTGTLNTEAFF.

The V and J genes are TRBV7-9 and TRBJ1-1; D may be TRBD1 (5 bases). CDR3 length equals 14 residues. Germline-derived CDR1 and CDR2 are SEHNR and FQNEAQ (reference sequence). Trimming left V 3 bases short and J 10 bases short, with 18 bases between. The chain's CDR3 is CASSFTAGPKAAFF. CDR3 in DNA: TGTGCCAGCAGCTTCACCGCGGGACCTAAAGCAGCTTTCTTT.

The chain carries TRBV28 and TRBJ1-2, with D possibly TRBD1 on 6 matching bases. Per the germline V gene, CDR1 is MDHEN and CDR2 is SYDVKM. V dropped 6 bases and J dropped 7 bases, with 18 bases sitting between them. The CDR3 loop spans 14 amino acids. The CDR3 DNA follows: TGTGCCAGCAGCCAAGCACAGGGAATACTTGGCTACACCTTC. Translating gives CASSQAQGILGYTF.

CDR3 sequence (DNA): TGTGCCAGCAGTACCGGTGGGGGGGGCTATGGCTACACCTTC. Protein: CASSTGGGGYGYTF. The rearrangement links TRBV28 to TRBJ1-2, with D possibly being TRBD1 (5 bases). Germline V lookup: CDR1 MDHEN, CDR2 SYDVKM. Deletions cut 5 bases from V and 4 bases from J, with 14 bases between. CDR3 size: 14 residues.

This rearrangement joins TRBV9 to TRBJ1-2; TRBD1 aligns across 9 bases. The CDR3 is 14 amino acids. V was pared by 0 bases and J by 8 bases, with 5 bases of the junction left unmatched. Germline-derived CDR1 and CDR2 are SGDLS and YYNGEE. Written as DNA, the CDR3 is TGTGCCAGCAGCGTAGCGGGACAGGGAAGCGGCTACACCTTC. The encoded protein is CASSVAGQGSGYTF.

A word on this clone: Compared with germline, one end of the junction differs, possibly owing to a read error. This chain joins TRBV7-9 and TRBJ1-5, with D possibly TRBD1 on 6 matching bases. From germline, CDR1 is SEHNR and CDR2 FQNEAQ (reference sequence). CDR3 length: 15 amino acids. The CDR3 loop reads CSSSLTGNGNQPQHF. DNA of the CDR3: TGTTCCAGCAGCTTAACAGGGAACGGCAATCAGCCCCAGCATTTT.

This clone was seen just once. This chain connects TRBV7-8 to TRBJ2-5; weak D call: TRBD2 (6 bases). The CDR3 covers 15 residues. V lost 5 bases and J lost 2, with 15 bases in between. CDR1 SGHVS and CDR2 FQNEAQ come from the germline V gene. Here the CDR3 DNA reads TGTGCCAGCAGCCCCTTTGCGACTAGTCAAGAGACCCAGTACTTC. Its protein product is CASSPFATSQETQYF.

The chain recombines TRBV5-1 with TRBJ2-5; 9 nucleotides match TRBD2. J lost 1 base, V lost 3 bases, and 10 bases had no gene match. There are 17 residues in the CDR3. Germline V lookup: CDR1 SGHRS, CDR2 YFSETQ. The CDR3 nucleotides read TGCGCCAGCAGCTCCCGGATGAGCGGGAGGCTCCAAGAGACCCAGTACTTC. Translation: CASSSRMSGRLQETQYF. Drawing the rest from reference TRBV5-1 and TRBJ2-5, the complete variable domain is KAGVTQTPRYLIKTRGQQVTLSCSPISGHRSVSWYQQTPGQGLQFLFEYFSETQRNKGNFPGRFSGRQFSNSRSEMNVSTLELGDSALYLCASSSRMSGRLQETQYFGPGTRLLVL.

The V gene is TRBV7-9, the J gene TRBJ2-5, with D possibly TRBD1 on 6 matching bases. V was trimmed by 5 bases and J by 4 bases, leaving 8 bases between them. Germline V lookup: CDR1 SEHNR, CDR2 FQNEAQ (reference sequence). This CDR3 is 12 amino acids long. DNA of the CDR3: TGTGCCAGCAGCCCACAGGGAGAGACCCAGTACTTC. Translating it yields CASSPQGETQYF.

This clone appeared once. The chain combines TRBV19 with TRBJ1-2; D unclear. This CDR3 comprises 14 residues. V gave up 1 base and J gave up 5 bases, with 11 bases separating them. Germline V gives CDR1 LNHDA, CDR2 SQIVND (reference sequence). CDR3 amino acids: CASSIGLLPYGYTF. CDR3 nucleotide sequence: TGTGCCAGTAGTATAGGCCTACTACCATATGGCTACACCTTC. Full variable domain (outside the CDR3, taken from reference TRBV19 and TRBJ1-2): DGGITQSPKYLFRKEGQNVTLSCEQNLNHDAMYWYRQDPGQGLRLIYYSQIVNDFQKGDIAEGYSVSREKKESFPLTVTSAQKNPTAFYLCASSIGLLPYGYTFGSGTRLTVV.

The CDR3 loop reads CASSQDGTANEKLFF. CDR3 coding DNA: TGCGCCAGCAGCCAAGATGGGACAGCTAATGAAAAACTGTTTTTT. The chain is built from TRBV4-3 and TRBJ1-4, with 7 bases fitting TRBD1. Germline trimming cut 0 bases from V and 3 bases from J; bases unmatched to any gene: 1. The V gene's germline CDR1 is LGHNA and CDR2 YSLEER. The CDR3 runs 15 residues.

The CDR3 region is CASSLYGLSYEQYV. DNA for the CDR3: TGTGCCAGCAGCTTGTACGGACTATCCTACGAGCAGTACGTC. V usage is TRBV5-6 and J usage is TRBJ2-7, with D possibly being TRBD2 (6 bases). The germline CDR1 and CDR2 sequences are SGHDT and YYEEEE. Trimming pared 1 base from V and 1 base from J, leaving 9 bases between. The CDR3 runs 14 residues.

This clone was detected only once. The V call is TRBV27, the J call TRBJ1-1; TRBD1 matches 12 bases. The germline V gene has CDR1 MNHEY and CDR2 SMNVEV (reference sequence). V shed 5 bases and J 6 bases; nucleotides not matched to a gene: 7. The CDR3 length is 15 residues. DNA for the CDR3: TGTGCCAGCAGTACCCGGGGACAGGGGGCTTCTGAAGCTTTCTTT. This encodes CASSTRGQGASEAFF.

This sequence joins TRBV28 and TRBJ2-7; D might be TRBD2 (6 bases). V lost 4 bases, J lost 12 bases, and 19 bases lay in between. The germline gives CDR1 MDHEN, CDR2 SYDVKM. The length of the CDR3 is 13 residues. DNA for the CDR3: TGTGCCAGCAGTTCGCCCTCGGGGGAAGGGTCGTACTTC. Its translation: CASSSPSGEGSYF.

The V gene is TRBV7-9, the J gene TRBJ2-3, with 8 positions matching TRBD1. Unmatched junction bases numbered 9, after V lost 1 base and J lost 6 bases. The germline V gene has CDR1 SEHNR and CDR2 FQNEAQ (reference sequence). The CDR3 length is 16 residues. CDR3 nucleotides: TGTGCCAGCAGCTTAGGGGCAGGGGGCATGTGGGATACGCAGTATTTT. Protein sequence: CASSLGAGGMWDTQYF.

The V gene is TRBV15, the J gene TRBJ1-2; no reliable D call. This CDR3 contains 13 residues. Trimming removed 0 bases at V and 8 bases at J, with 10 bases between. From germline, CDR1 is LNHNV and CDR2 YYDKDF (reference sequence). CDR3 sequence: CATSRDRREGYTF. Written as DNA, the CDR3 is TGTGCCACCAGCAGAGATCGTCGCGAGGGCTACACCTTC.

V usage is TRBV30 and J usage is TRBJ1-2; weak D call: TRBD1 (6 bases). The V and J ends lost 2 bases and 0 bases respectively, with 13 bases between them. Germline V gene data show CDR1 as GTSNPN and CDR2 as SVGIG (reference sequence). This CDR3 spans 15 amino acids. CDR3 sequence (DNA): TGTGCCTGGAGTACCGGACAGATCACTAACTATGGCTACACCTTC. Translation: CAWSTGQITNYGYTF.

This chain connects TRBV28 to TRBJ1-2; maybe TRBD1 (6 bases). CDR1 is MDHEN, CDR2 SYDVKM, per germline. The CDR3 extends over 14 amino acids. Deletions cut 3 bases from V and 6 bases from J, with 14 bases between. In DNA, the CDR3 is TGTGCCAGCAGTTTTGTGGGGGCTCCAAATGGCTACACCTTC. This translates into CASSFVGAPNGYTF.

The CDR3: CASSAGYSNQPQHF. In DNA, the CDR3 is TGTGCCAGCAGCGCAGGTTATAGCAATCAGCCCCAGCATTTT. The chain employs TRBV7-9 and TRBJ1-5; D gene ambiguous. Germline V CDR1 and CDR2: SEHNR, FQNEAQ (reference sequence). Trimming removed 5 bases at V and 0 bases at J, with 8 bases between. The CDR3 length is 14 residues.

The rearrangement links TRBV4-1 to TRBJ2-5; TRBD2 matches at 7 bases. V lost 8 bases and J lost 5; bases outside the gene matches: 5. The CDR3 totals 12 residues. Germline V gene data show CDR1 as MGHRA and CDR2 as YSYEKL. The CDR3 is CASGWEGETQYF. In DNA form, the CDR3 reads TGCGCCAGCGGGTGGGAGGGCGAGACCCAGTACTTC.

The chain joins TRBV20-1 to TRBJ2-1, with D hard to call. Between the trimmed V and J ends, which lost 3 bases and 9 bases, there was a span of 9 bases. The CDR3 extends over 11 amino acids. Germline V gene data show CDR1 as DFQATT and CDR2 as SNEGSKA (reference sequence). The CDR3 nucleotides are TGCAGTGCTAGTTCACATGGTGAGCAGTTCTTC. Residues: CSASSHGEQFF.

V and J are TRBV5-5 and TRBJ2-7, with 9 positions matching TRBD1. Germline V gene sequence: CDR1 SGHKS, CDR2 YYEKEE (reference sequence). The CDR3 spans 15 residues. V lost 5 bases to trimming and J lost 1 base; unmatched junction nucleotides: 7. The CDR3, as DNA: TGTGCCAGCAGTCTACCCGGGACAGGGTCCTACGAGCAGTACTTC. Protein sequence: CASSLPGTGSYEQYF.

J is TRBJ2-5 and V is TRBV6-5; 10 nucleotides agree with TRBD2. The ends lost 5 bases at V and 5 bases at J; junction bases unmatched: 5. Looked up from germline, CDR1 is MNHEY and CDR2 is SVGAGI. The CDR3 loop spans 14 amino acids. The CDR3: CASSPSGSRETQYF. The CDR3 DNA reads as TGTGCCAGCAGTCCTAGCGGGAGCAGGGAGACCCAGTACTTC.

This clone appeared once. J is TRBJ1-3 and V is TRBV7-9; D is undetermined. Germline CDR1 is SEHNR and CDR2 is FQNEAQ (reference sequence). V was clipped by 5 bases and J by 0 bases, with 5 bases between them. This CDR3 spans 13 amino acids. The CDR3 loop reads CASSADSGNTIYF. The CDR3 DNA reads as TGTGCCAGCAGCGCGGACTCTGGAAACACCATATATTTT.

J is TRBJ2-5 and V is TRBV7-2, with a weak D call TRBD1 (5 bases). There are 18 residues in the CDR3. Trimming removed 5 bases at V and 5 bases at J, with 27 bases between. The germline CDR1 and CDR2 sequences are SGHTA and FQGNSA. Written as DNA, the CDR3 is TGTGCCAGCAGCCAAAAGGGTTGGGGATGGGGCGCCAACGAGACCCAGTACTTC. It encodes CASSQKGWGWGANETQYF.

V gene TRBV30 combines with J gene TRBJ1-3; D call uncertain. Per germline, CDR1 GTSNPN and CDR2 SVGIG (reference sequence). CDR3 length: 11 residues. Trimming left V 3 bases short and J 4 bases short, with 4 bases between. CDR3 loop: CAWRAGNTIYF. As DNA, the CDR3 is TGTGCCTGGAGAGCCGGAAACACCATATATTTT. Full variable domain (rest looked up from reference TRBV30 and TRBJ1-3): SQTIHQWPATLVQPVGSPLSLECTVEGTSNPNLYWYRQAAGRGLQLLFYSVGIGQISSEVPQNLSASRPQDRQFILSSKKLLLSDSGFYLCAWRAGNTIYFGEGSWLTVV.

This clone was detected only once. The V call is TRBV7-8, the J call TRBJ1-5; D is ambiguous. This CDR3 has 15 residues. Between the trimmed V and J ends, which lost 4 bases and 7 bases, there was a span of 17 bases. CDR1 is SGHVS and CDR2 is FQNEAQ in the germline V gene. The CDR3 bases are TGTGCCAGCAGCTGGGTCGTCGACGTCAGGCAGCCCCAGCATTTT. Its protein is CASSWVVDVRQPQHF. Drawing the rest from reference TRBV7-8 and TRBJ1-5, the complete variable domain is GAGVSQSPRYKVAKRGQDVALRCDPISGHVSLFWYQQALGQGPEFLTYFQNEAQLDKSGLPSDRFFAERPEGSVSTLKIQRTQQEDSAVYLCASSWVVDVRQPQHFGDGTRLSIL.

The gene calls are TRBV2 and TRBJ2-2; D is unresolved. The CDR3 extends over 13 amino acids. Deletions cut 6 bases from V and 0 bases from J, with 5 bases between. CDR1 is SNHLY, CDR2 FYNNEI, per germline. CDR3 in amino acids: CASSISNTGELFF. The CDR3 DNA reads TGTGCCAGCAGCATTTCGAACACCGGGGAGCTGTTTTTT.

The CDR3 DNA reads as TGTGCCAGCAGTTTAGTTGAGGGCAGGGGTTCCACCGGGGAGCTGTTTTTT. As protein: CASSLVEGRGSTGELFF. The chain joins TRBV28 to TRBJ2-2; D might be TRBD1 (6 bases). CDR1 and CDR2 (germline): MDHEN, SYDVKM. This CDR3 region has 17 residues. V was pared by 2 bases and J by 4 bases, with 17 bases between.